The next 29 T cell receptor beta chains were all read from a single sample in a study of blood T cells in healthy people across ages (dated by TCRdb to between 2014 and 2016). Receptors were amplified or captured by 5' RACE. The sequencer listed for this sample is Illumina HiSeq 2500. A second 7 to 11 cycle PCR used a sample-barcoded 5' primer and a J-beta primer mix. TCRdb trimmed public reads at Q25 via fastp, called clones via MiXCR and kept in-frame beta chains. One record per CDR3 amino acid sequence lists the most common genes and DNA. For this sample the table gives some 1,000,000 distinct CDR3 sequences, of which 25% were detected only once. Around 0.7% of the sample is in the top ten clones. A further study also used this sample, focusing on T cells of mothers and their children.

The sample consisted of blood. The receptors derive from a girl between 2 and 10 years old in good health.

This clonotype was observed a few times. This chain joins TRBV14 and TRBJ1-4, with a tentative D call TRBD1 (6 bases). Per germline, CDR1 SGHDN and CDR2 FVKESK. V was shortened by 5 bases and J by 12 bases, with 16 bases between the two germline ends. This CDR3 contains 13 residues. The CDR3 DNA follows: TGTGCCAGCAGCACCACTGCGACAGGCCAACTGTTTTTT. As protein: CASSTTATGQLFF.

V usage is TRBV28 and J usage is TRBJ1-1; D perhaps matches TRBD1 (6 bases). V lost 3 bases, J lost 4 bases, and 9 bases lay in between. The CDR3 spans 13 residues. CDR1 is MDHEN, CDR2 SYDVKM, per germline. In DNA form, the CDR3 reads TGTGCCAGCAGTTTCGCGGGGGCCACTGAAGCTTTCTTT. This codes for CASSFAGATEAFF.

This clonotype was counted only a few times. The rearrangement links TRBV9 to TRBJ2-5; D perhaps matches TRBD2 (6 bases). V lost 2 bases and J 9 bases, leaving 17 bases between the germline ends. Germline loops: CDR1 SGDLS, CDR2 YYNGEE. The CDR3 is 14 residues long. CDR3 coding DNA: TGTGCCAGCAGCGTTGAAATAGCGGTAGGGCCCCAGTACTTC. It translates to CASSVEIAVGPQYF.

This clonotype was counted only a few times. V usage is TRBV5-1 and J usage is TRBJ1-6, with unresolved D. Germline V gives CDR1 SGHRS, CDR2 YFSETQ. The length of the CDR3 is 14 residues. The V gene lost 5 bases and the J gene lost 7 bases, with 13 bases spanning the gap. The CDR3 region is CASRPTVGNSPLHF. The CDR3 region has the DNA TGCGCCAGCAGGCCCACCGTCGGAAATTCACCCCTCCACTTT.

The CDR3 nucleotides are TGCAGCGTTGGGACCGTAGGGACCTTTTACGAGCAGTACTTC. Translating gives CSVGTVGTFYEQYF. The chain uses TRBV29-1 and TRBJ2-5; D possibly uses TRBD1 or TRBD2 (5 bases each). The J call may be incorrect, as the DNA end agrees better with TRBJ2-7. CDR1 is SQVTM and CDR2 is ANQGSEA in the germline V gene. The CDR3 has 14 amino acids.

The genes are TRBV4-1 and TRBJ2-6; unclear D gene. This CDR3 has 19 residues. Between the trimmed V and J ends, which lost 4 bases and 0 bases, there was a span of 19 bases. Per germline, CDR1 MGHRA and CDR2 YSYEKL. CDR3 sequence: CASSRVVLADGSGANVLTF. The CDR3 DNA sequence: TGCGCCAGCAGCCGGGTAGTCCTGGCCGACGGCTCTGGGGCCAACGTCCTGACTTTC.

In this sample, this clonotype turned up a few times. V gene TRBV28 combines with J gene TRBJ1-1, with D maybe TRBD1 (5 bases). CDR1 is MDHEN and CDR2 is SYDVKM in the germline V gene. The CDR3 runs to 15 residues. V lost 2 bases and J lost 2, with 12 bases in between. CDR3 sequence reads: CASSLLDSINTEAFF. CDR3 bases: TGTGCCAGCAGTTTACTCGACAGCATTAACACTGAAGCTTTCTTT. The whole variable domain, remainder taken from reference TRBV28 and TRBJ1-1, is DVKVTQSSRYLVKRTGEKVFLECVQDMDHENMFWYRQDPGLGLRLIYFSYDVKMKEKGDIPEGYSVSREKKERFSLILESASTNQTSMYLCASSLLDSINTEAFFGQGTRLTVV.

The chain uses TRBV29-1 and TRBJ2-1; D is possibly TRBD2 (6 bases). CDR1 and CDR2 (germline): SQVTM, ANQGSEA. The CDR3 loop spans 14 amino acids. Trimming removed 7 bases at V and 7 bases at J, with 20 bases between. The CDR3 DNA reads TGCAGCGCCGCCATTAGCGGAAATTATAATGAGCAGTTCTTC. Translating gives CSAAISGNYNEQFF.

Only a few counts were recorded for this clonotype. The rearrangement links TRBV4-1 to TRBJ2-3; D might be TRBD2 (6 bases). The V end lost 1 base, the J end lost 2 bases, and 10 bases lay between the germline ends. Germline V gene lookup returns CDR1 MGHRA and CDR2 YSYEKL. CDR3 size: 15 residues. The DNA of the CDR3 is TGCGCCAGCAGCCAAGTAGGACTACACACAGATACGCAGTATTTT. It specifies CASSQVGLHTDTQYF.

J is TRBJ1-2 and V is TRBV14; D gene uncertain. The length of the CDR3 is 14 residues. Trimming took 2 bases from V and 8 from J, leaving 15 bases between them. The germline gives CDR1 SGHDN, CDR2 FVKESK. CDR3 protein: CASSQPGDVLGYTF. Here the CDR3 DNA reads TGTGCCAGCAGCCAACCAGGAGACGTATTAGGCTACACCTTC.

The V call is TRBV7-8, the J call TRBJ2-1, with 7 nucleotides matching TRBD1. The germline V gene encodes CDR1 SGHVS and CDR2 FQNEAQ. V dropped 2 bases and J dropped 3; count of bases not matched to a gene: 1. The CDR3 covers 14 residues. DNA for the CDR3: TGTGCCAGCAGCTTAAACAGGGGCTACAATGAGCAGTTCTTC. Translated: CASSLNRGYNEQFF. Full variable domain (rest looked up from reference TRBV7-8 and TRBJ2-1): GAGVSQSPRYKVAKRGQDVALRCDPISGHVSLFWYQQALGQGPEFLTYFQNEAQLDKSGLPSDRFFAERPEGSVSTLKIQRTQQEDSAVYLCASSLNRGYNEQFFGPGTRLTVL.

The chain recombines TRBV19 with TRBJ2-1; TRBD2 aligns across 11 bases. V was pared by 10 bases and J by 0 bases, with 5 bases of the junction left unmatched. This CDR3 contains 15 residues. Germline V gives CDR1 LNHDA, CDR2 SQIVND (reference sequence). This chain's CDR3 is CAIGTSGSSYNEQFF. CDR3 nucleotide sequence: TGTGCCATTGGGACTAGCGGTTCCTCCTACAATGAGCAGTTCTTC. Complete variable domain (other parts from reference TRBV19 and TRBJ2-1): DGGITQSPKYLFRKEGQNVTLSCEQNLNHDAMYWYRQDPGQGLRLIYYSQIVNDFQKGDIAEGYSVSREKKESFPLTVTSAQKNPTAFYLCAIGTSGSSYNEQFFGPGTRLTVL.

There are a few counts of this clonotype. The chain uses TRBV5-1 and TRBJ2-5, with a possible D match to TRBD2 (5 bases). The CDR3 sequence is 15 residues long. V lost 0 bases, J lost 11 bases, and 20 bases lay in between. Germline V gives CDR1 SGHRS, CDR2 YFSETQ. The CDR3 is CASSLESSRVWEQYF. CDR3 in DNA: TGCGCCAGCAGCTTGGAATCGTCCCGCGTATGGGAGCAGTACTTC.

The J gene is TRBJ1-2, the V gene TRBV29-1; D is undetermined. Deletions cut 5 bases from V and 2 bases from J, with 18 bases between. The CDR3 loop spans 15 amino acids. Germline CDR1 is SQVTM and CDR2 is ANQGSEA. CDR3 amino acids: CSVWSAGVLNYGYTF. The CDR3 coding sequence is TGCAGCGTTTGGTCCGCCGGCGTATTAAACTATGGCTACACCTTC.

This chain connects TRBV11-2 to TRBJ2-3; D is uncertain. The CDR3 spans 16 residues. Germline CDR1 reads SGHAT; CDR2 reads FQNNGV. Trimming removed 0 bases at V and 0 bases at J, with 10 bases between. CDR3 sequence: CASSLEVGSSTDTQYF. For the CDR3, the DNA is TGTGCCAGCAGCTTAGAGGTTGGTTCTAGCACAGATACGCAGTATTTT.

In this sample, this clonotype turned up a few times. The chain employs TRBV24-1 and TRBJ2-7; no reliable D call. CDR3 size: 13 residues. The V end was cut by 0 bases, the J end by 0 bases, with 2 bases between. Germline CDR1 and CDR2: KGHDR and SFDVKD. The CDR3 nucleotides read TGTGCCACCAGTGATTTGGACTCCTACGAGCAGTACTTC. Its translation: CATSDLDSYEQYF.

The rearrangement links TRBV14 to TRBJ2-1; D gene ambiguous. V was pared by 2 bases and J by 5 bases, with 10 bases between. Germline V CDR1 and CDR2: SGHDN, FVKESK. This CDR3 is 14 amino acids long. The CDR3 DNA reads TGTGCCAGCAGCCAATCCGGACCCCACAATGAGCAGTTCTTC. Protein product: CASSQSGPHNEQFF.

The chain couples TRBV11-1 to TRBJ1-1, with no clear D. Trimming stripped 0 bases from V and 1 base from J, with 9 bases between. The CDR3 totals 15 residues. The germline V gene has CDR1 SGHAT and CDR2 FQDESV (reference sequence). CDR3 sequence reads: CASSLAQYANTEAFF. The CDR3 nucleotides read TGTGCCAGCAGCTTAGCGCAGTACGCGAACACTGAAGCTTTCTTT.

V and J are TRBV29-1 and TRBJ2-5; D gene unclear. The J call is doubtful: the DNA matches TRBJ2-7 better. The CDR3 spans 11 residues. CDR1 and CDR2 (germline): SQVTM, ANQGSEA. The CDR3 loop reads CSVEANHEQYF. The DNA of the CDR3 is TGCAGCGTTGAGGCTAACCACGAGCAGTACTTC.

This clonotype was seen a handful of times. V usage is TRBV6-5 and J usage is TRBJ1-5; D is unclear. CDR3 length equals 17 residues. V lost 0 bases to trimming and J lost 1 base, with 13 bases between them. CDR1 MNHEY and CDR2 SVGAGI come from the germline V gene. Here the CDR3 DNA reads TGTGCCAGCAGTTACTCGAAGGGTCGGGGAAGCAATCAGCCCCAGCATTTT. Translation: CASSYSKGRGSNQPQHF.

V gene TRBV20-1 combines with J gene TRBJ1-1; D is uncertain. The germline V gene encodes CDR1 DFQATT and CDR2 SNEGSKA (reference sequence). V shed 0 bases and J shed 0 bases, with 11 bases lying between them. This CDR3 is built from 15 residues. The CDR3 here is CSARDIAGVNTEAFF. The CDR3 DNA follows: TGCAGTGCTAGAGATATAGCAGGAGTGAACACTGAAGCTTTCTTT.

The genes are TRBV5-1 and TRBJ1-1; TRBD1 agrees at 10 bases. J gave up 1 base and V 2 bases, and 5 bases lay outside the gene matches. CDR1 SGHRS and CDR2 YFSETQ come from the germline V gene. The CDR3 has 16 amino acids. CDR3 coding DNA: TGCGCCAGCAGCTTACGAGGACAGGGGGGGAACACTGAAGCTTTCTTT. It encodes CASSLRGQGGNTEAFF. The full variable domain, rest sourced from reference TRBV5-1 and TRBJ1-1, is KAGVTQTPRYLIKTRGQQVTLSCSPISGHRSVSWYQQTPGQGLQFLFEYFSETQRNKGNFPGRFSGRQFSNSRSEMNVSTLELGDSALYLCASSLRGQGGNTEAFFGQGTRLTVV.

The chain uses TRBV7-9 and TRBJ1-1; no definite D call. Per the germline V gene, CDR1 is SEHNR and CDR2 is FQNEAQ (reference sequence). Trimming removed 4 bases from V and 3 bases from J, with 6 bases in between. This CDR3 is built from 12 residues. The CDR3 DNA sequence: TGTGCCAGCAGCTCAGAAGACACTGAAGCTTTCTTT. It encodes CASSSEDTEAFF.

The table lists this clonotype with a few counts. This sequence joins TRBV12-5 and TRBJ2-5; D may be TRBD2 (5 bases). V was cut by 2 bases and J by 4 bases, with 14 bases left in between. The CDR3 runs 15 residues. Germline CDR1 LGHNT, CDR2 FRNRAP. CDR3 residues: CASGLWWEIRETQYF. As DNA, the CDR3 is TGTGCTAGTGGTTTGTGGTGGGAGATTCGAGAGACCCAGTACTTC.

The rearrangement uses TRBV11-3 and TRBJ2-5, with D hard to call. The J call is doubtful: the DNA matches TRBJ2-7 better. Germline CDR1 reads SGHNT; CDR2 reads YENEEA. CDR3 length equals 14 residues. The CDR3 loop is CASSLWGISYEQYF. The DNA of the CDR3 is TGTGCCAGCAGCTTATGGGGAATCTCCTACGAGCAGTACTTC.

V usage is TRBV29-1 and J usage is TRBJ2-3, with D possibly matching TRBD2 (7 bases). The CDR3 is 15 residues long. Trimming removed 6 bases at V and 6 bases at J, with 22 bases between. CDR1 is SQVTM, CDR2 ANQGSEA, per germline. In DNA form, the CDR3 reads TGCAGCGTAGTTTATCTAGCGGCGCAGGGGGATACGCAGTATTTT. It codes for CSVVYLAAQGDTQYF.

This clonotype was recorded at least ten times. The chain employs TRBV29-1 and TRBJ2-5, with 7 bases aligning to TRBD2. J lost 3 bases, V lost 4 bases, and 5 bases had no gene match. CDR1 SQVTM and CDR2 ANQGSEA come from the germline V gene. This CDR3 spans 13 amino acids. The CDR3 DNA sequence: TGCAGCGTTGTTTTGGCGGGAGAAGAGACCCAGTACTTC. Residues: CSVVLAGEETQYF.

The chain's CDR3 is CASSLERGRAEAFF. The CDR3 DNA sequence: TGCGCCAGCAGCCTCGAAAGGGGTCGGGCTGAAGCTTTCTTT. The rearrangement links TRBV4-3 to TRBJ1-1, with TRBD1 as a possible D gene (5 bases). The CDR3 contains 14 residues. Germline CDR1 and CDR2: LGHNA and YSLEER. V gave up 4 bases and J gave up 6 bases, with 15 bases separating them.

Details on this clonotype: A read error may account for a junction end that differs from germline. The genes are TRBV12-3 or TRBV12-4 and TRBJ2-5; 7 positions agree with TRBD2. The CDR3 loop spans 15 amino acids. In nucleotides, the CDR3 is TGCGCCAGCAGTGAGATTGGGGGGGGAATGGAGACCCTGTACTTC. It yields the protein CASSEIGGGMETLYF.